This paragraph covers one T cell receptor (beta chain) sequence. This CDR3 is built from 14 residues. Per the germline V gene, CDR1 is SNHLY and CDR2 is FYNNEI. V was shortened by 8 bases and J by 5 bases, with 15 bases between the two germline ends. The data derive from a study of blood T cell repertoires in COVID-19. Study as a whole: Samples taken during acute and convalescent COVID-19 were collected in the United States, Italy and Spain.

Those who participated ranged in age from about 18 to 89 years and resided in 20 to 25 US areas. The assay was immunoSEQ multiplex PCR, and TCRdb's table has in-frame clones only and misses some. The repertoire holds about 200,000 clones, with 89% as singletons. The V call is TRBV2, the J call TRBJ1-4, with unresolved D. What was sequenced was PBMCs or T cells enriched from blood (not recorded which). This receptor was obtained from a woman between 35 and 50 years old with acute COVID-19. The CDR3 here is CASGGHSYNEKLFF. The CDR3 nucleotides are TGTGCCAGCGGAGGGCACAGCTACAATGAAAAACTGTTTTTT.